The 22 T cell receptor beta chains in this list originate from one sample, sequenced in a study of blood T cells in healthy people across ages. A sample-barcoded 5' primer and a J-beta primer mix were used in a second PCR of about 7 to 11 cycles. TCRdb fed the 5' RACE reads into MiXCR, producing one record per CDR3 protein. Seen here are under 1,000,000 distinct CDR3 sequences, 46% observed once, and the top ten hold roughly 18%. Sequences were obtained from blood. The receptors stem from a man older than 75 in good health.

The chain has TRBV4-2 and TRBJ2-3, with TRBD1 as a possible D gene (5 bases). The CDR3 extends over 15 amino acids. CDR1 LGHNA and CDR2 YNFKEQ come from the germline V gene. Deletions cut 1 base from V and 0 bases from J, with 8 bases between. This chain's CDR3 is CASSQVGVSTDTQYF. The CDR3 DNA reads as TGTGCCAGCAGCCAAGTAGGGGTTAGCACAGATACGCAGTATTTT.

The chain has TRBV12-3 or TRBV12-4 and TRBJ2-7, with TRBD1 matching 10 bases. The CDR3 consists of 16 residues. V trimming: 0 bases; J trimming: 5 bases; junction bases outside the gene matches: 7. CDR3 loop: CASSLALGTGVDEQYF. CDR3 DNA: TGTGCCAGCAGTTTAGCGCTTGGGACAGGGGTCGACGAGCAGTACTTC.

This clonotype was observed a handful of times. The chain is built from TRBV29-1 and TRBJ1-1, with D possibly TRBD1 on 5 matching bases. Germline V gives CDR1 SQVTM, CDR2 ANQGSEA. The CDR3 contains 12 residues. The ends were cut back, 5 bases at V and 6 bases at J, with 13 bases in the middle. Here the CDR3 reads CSVQAGLAEAFF. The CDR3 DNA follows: TGCAGCGTTCAAGCAGGGTTGGCTGAAGCTTTCTTT.

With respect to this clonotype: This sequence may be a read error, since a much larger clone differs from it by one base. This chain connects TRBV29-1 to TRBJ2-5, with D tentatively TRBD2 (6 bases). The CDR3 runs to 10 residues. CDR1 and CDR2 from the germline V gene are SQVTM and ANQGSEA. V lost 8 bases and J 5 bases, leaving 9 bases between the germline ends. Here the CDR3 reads CSPGGETQYF. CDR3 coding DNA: TGCAGCCCTGGGGGGGAGACCCAGTACTTC.

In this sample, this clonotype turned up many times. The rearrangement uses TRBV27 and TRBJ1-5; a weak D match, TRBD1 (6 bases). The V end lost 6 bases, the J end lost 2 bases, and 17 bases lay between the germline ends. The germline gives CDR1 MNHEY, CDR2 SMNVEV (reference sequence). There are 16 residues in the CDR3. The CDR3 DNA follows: TGTGCCAGCAGCCCGAACAGGGCCTCGGGCAATCAGCCCCAGCATTTT. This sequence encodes CASSPNRASGNQPQHF.

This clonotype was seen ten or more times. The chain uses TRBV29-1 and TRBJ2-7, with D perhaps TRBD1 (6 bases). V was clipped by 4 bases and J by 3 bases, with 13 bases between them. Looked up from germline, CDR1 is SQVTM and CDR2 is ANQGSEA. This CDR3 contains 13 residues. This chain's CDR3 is CSVVATGFYEQYF. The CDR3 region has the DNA TGCAGCGTTGTGGCCACAGGGTTCTACGAGCAGTACTTC.

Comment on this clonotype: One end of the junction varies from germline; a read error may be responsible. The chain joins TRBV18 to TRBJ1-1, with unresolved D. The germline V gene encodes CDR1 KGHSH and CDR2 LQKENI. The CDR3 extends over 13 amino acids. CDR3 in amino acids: CASSPRSNAEAFF. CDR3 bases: TGTGCCAGCTCACCACGATCGAACGCTGAAGCTTTCTTT. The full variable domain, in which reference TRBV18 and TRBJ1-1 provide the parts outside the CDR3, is NAGVMQNPRHLVRRRGQEARLRCSPMKGHSHVYWYRQLPEEGLKFMVYLQKENIIDESGMPKERFSAEFPKEGPSILRIQQVVRGDSAAYFCASSPRSNAEAFFGQGTRLTVV.

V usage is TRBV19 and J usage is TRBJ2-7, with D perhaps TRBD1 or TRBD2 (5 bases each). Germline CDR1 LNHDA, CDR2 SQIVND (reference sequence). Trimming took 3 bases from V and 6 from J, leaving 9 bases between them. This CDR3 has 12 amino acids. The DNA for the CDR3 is TGTGCCAGTAGTATCGGGACGCGCGAGCAGTACTTC. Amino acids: CASSIGTREQYF. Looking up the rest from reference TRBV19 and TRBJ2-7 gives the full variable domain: DGGITQSPKYLFRKEGQNVTLSCEQNLNHDAMYWYRQDPGQGLRLIYYSQIVNDFQKGDIAEGYSVSREKKESFPLTVTSAQKNPTAFYLCASSIGTREQYFGPGTRLTVT.

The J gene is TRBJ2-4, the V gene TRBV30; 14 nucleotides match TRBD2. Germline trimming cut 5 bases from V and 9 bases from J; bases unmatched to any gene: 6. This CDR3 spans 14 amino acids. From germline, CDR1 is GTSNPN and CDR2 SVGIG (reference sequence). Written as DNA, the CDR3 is TGTGCCTGGGGACTAGCGGGAGGAGGTTTCATTCAGTACTTC. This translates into CAWGLAGGGFIQYF.

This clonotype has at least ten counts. The CDR3 region is CSLGTGNQPQHF. Written as DNA, the CDR3 is TGCAGTCTCGGGACAGGCAATCAGCCCCAGCATTTT. This chain links TRBV20-1 with TRBJ1-5; 7 bases match TRBD1. Germline CDR1 reads DFQATT; CDR2 reads SNEGSKA (reference sequence). Trimming at V came to 8 bases and at J to 2 bases, leaving 3 bases not matched to a gene. CDR3 length equals 12 residues.

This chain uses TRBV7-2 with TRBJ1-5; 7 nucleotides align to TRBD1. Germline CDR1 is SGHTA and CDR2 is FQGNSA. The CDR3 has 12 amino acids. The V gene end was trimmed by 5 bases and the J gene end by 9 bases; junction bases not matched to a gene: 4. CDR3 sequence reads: CASSQGGRPQHF. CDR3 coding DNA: TGTGCCAGCAGCCAGGGGGGTAGGCCCCAGCATTTT.

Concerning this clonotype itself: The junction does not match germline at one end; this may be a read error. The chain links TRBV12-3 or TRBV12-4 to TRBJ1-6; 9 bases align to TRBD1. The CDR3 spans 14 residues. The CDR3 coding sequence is TGTGCCAGCAGTCTGGGACAGGGAAGTTCACCCCCCCACTTT. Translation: CASSLGQGSSPPHF.

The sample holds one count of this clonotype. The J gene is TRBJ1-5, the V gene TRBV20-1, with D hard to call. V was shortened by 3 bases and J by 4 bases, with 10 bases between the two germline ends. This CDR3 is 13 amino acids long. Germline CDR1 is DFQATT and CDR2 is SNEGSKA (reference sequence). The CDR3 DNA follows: TGCAGTGCTAGCAAGGGCATTAATCAGCCCCAGCATTTT. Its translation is CSASKGINQPQHF.

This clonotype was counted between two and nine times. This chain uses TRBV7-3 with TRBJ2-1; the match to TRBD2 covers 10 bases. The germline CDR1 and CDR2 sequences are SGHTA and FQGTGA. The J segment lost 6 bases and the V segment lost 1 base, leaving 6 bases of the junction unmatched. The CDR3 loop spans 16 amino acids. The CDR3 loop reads CASSLIAGGLPNEQFF. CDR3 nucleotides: TGTGCCAGCAGCTTAATAGCGGGAGGATTACCCAATGAGCAGTTCTTC.

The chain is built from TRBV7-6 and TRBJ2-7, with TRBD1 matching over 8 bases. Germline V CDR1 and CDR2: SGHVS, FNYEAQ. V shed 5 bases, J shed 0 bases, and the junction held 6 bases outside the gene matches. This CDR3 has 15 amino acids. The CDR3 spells CASSETGAPSYEQYF. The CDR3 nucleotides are TGTGCCAGCAGCGAGACAGGGGCCCCCTCCTACGAGCAGTACTTC.

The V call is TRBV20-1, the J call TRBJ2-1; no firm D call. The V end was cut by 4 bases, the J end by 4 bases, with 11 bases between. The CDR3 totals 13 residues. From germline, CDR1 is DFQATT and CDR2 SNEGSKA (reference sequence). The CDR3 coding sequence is TGCAGTGCTAATCCGTTGGGTTACAATGAGCAGTTCTTC. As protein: CSANPLGYNEQFF.

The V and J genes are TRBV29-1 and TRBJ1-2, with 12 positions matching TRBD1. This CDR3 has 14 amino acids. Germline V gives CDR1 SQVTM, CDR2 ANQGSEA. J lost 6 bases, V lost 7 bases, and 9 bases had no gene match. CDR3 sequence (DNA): TGCAGCGCACGGGGGACAGGGGGCTGGAATGGCTACACCTTC. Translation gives CSARGTGGWNGYTF.

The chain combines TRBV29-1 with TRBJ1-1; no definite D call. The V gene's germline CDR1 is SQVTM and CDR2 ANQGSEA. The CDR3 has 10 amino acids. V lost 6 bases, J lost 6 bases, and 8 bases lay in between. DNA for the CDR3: TGCAGCGTCCGGACCCCTGAAGCTTTCTTT. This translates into CSVRTPEAFF.

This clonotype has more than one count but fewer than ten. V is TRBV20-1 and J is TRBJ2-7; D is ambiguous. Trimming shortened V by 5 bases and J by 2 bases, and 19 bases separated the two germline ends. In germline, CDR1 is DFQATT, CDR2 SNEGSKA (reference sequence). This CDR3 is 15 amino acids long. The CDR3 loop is CSAPASGIGTYEQYF. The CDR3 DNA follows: TGCAGTGCTCCCGCGAGTGGGATAGGGACCTACGAGCAGTACTTC.

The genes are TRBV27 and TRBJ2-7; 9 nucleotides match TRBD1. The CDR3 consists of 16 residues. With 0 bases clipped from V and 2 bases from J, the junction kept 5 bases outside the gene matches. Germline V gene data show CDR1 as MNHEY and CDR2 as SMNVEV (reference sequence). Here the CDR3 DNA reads TGTGCCAGCAGTTTATCGACAGGGGGGATCCCCTACGAGCAGTACTTC. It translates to CASSLSTGGIPYEQYF.

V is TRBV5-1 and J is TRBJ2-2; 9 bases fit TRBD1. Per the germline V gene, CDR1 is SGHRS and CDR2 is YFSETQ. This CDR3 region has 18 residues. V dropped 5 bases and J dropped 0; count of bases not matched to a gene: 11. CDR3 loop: CASRLGQGVIANTGELFF. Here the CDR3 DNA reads TGCGCCAGCAGACTGGGACAGGGAGTCATTGCGAACACCGGGGAGCTGTTTTTT. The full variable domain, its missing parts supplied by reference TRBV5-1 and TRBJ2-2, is KAGVTQTPRYLIKTRGQQVTLSCSPISGHRSVSWYQQTPGQGLQFLFEYFSETQRNKGNFPGRFSGRQFSNSRSEMNVSTLELGDSALYLCASRLGQGVIANTGELFFGEGSRLTVL.

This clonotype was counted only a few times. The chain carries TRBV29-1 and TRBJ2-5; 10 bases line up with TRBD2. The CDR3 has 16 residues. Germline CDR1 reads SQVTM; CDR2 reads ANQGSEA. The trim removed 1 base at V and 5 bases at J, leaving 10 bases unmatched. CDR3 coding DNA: TGCAGCGTTGAAGCCACTCTAGCGGGAGTTGTGGAGACCCAGTACTTC. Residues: CSVEATLAGVVETQYF.